These 14 T cell receptor beta chains originate from one sample sequenced in a study of T-cell reconstitution after alpha-beta-depleted transplantation in children. The authors prepared the TCRbeta library with unique molecular identifiers. Each CDR3 protein gets one entry after TCRdb re-called the PCR reads with MiXCR. The data contain 600,000 or so distinct CDR3 sequences, 23% of them singletons. The specimen comprised PBMCs, mostly from graft donor cells, sampled 360 days after TCRalphabeta/CD19-depleted stem cell transplant. These receptors came from a boy less than two years old who had a stem cell transplant for acute myeloid leukemia, so the T cells may come from the graft donor.

The rearrangement joins TRBV4-1 to TRBJ1-3; D gene ambiguous. The length of the CDR3 is 16 residues. V was clipped by 1 base and J by 0 bases, with 10 bases between them. Germline V gene data show CDR1 as MGHRA and CDR2 as YSYEKL. CDR3 sequence: CASSQGWVISGNTIYF. In DNA form, the CDR3 reads TGCGCCAGCAGCCAAGGGTGGGTTATCTCTGGAAACACCATATATTTT.

The V gene is TRBV5-6, the J gene TRBJ2-7, with D perhaps matching TRBD2 (6 bases). CDR1 SGHDT and CDR2 YYEEEE come from the germline V gene. The CDR3 extends over 12 amino acids. Trimming pared 3 bases from V and 7 bases from J, leaving 11 bases between. DNA of the CDR3: TGTGCCAGCAGCTGGAGGGCTCGGGAGCAGTACGTC. This gives the protein CASSWRAREQYV.

V is TRBV21-1 and J is TRBJ1-5. TRBV21-1 is designated a pseudogene. The CDR3 loop spans 14 amino acids. The CDR3 nucleotides read TGTGCCAGCAGCAAAGACGGGGTTATTCAGCCCCAGCATTTT. Amino acid sequence: CASSKDGVIQPQHF.

This clonotype was detected ten times or more. The V call is TRBV20-1, the J call TRBJ1-5, with 7 bases that match TRBD1. Germline trimming cut 6 bases from V and 1 base from J; bases unmatched to any gene: 9. The germline V gene encodes CDR1 DFQATT and CDR2 SNEGSKA (reference sequence). CDR3 length: 15 residues. The CDR3 loop is CSAINRGGSNQPQHF. The CDR3 DNA sequence: TGCAGTGCCATTAACAGGGGTGGAAGCAATCAGCCCCAGCATTTT.

The chain is built from TRBV5-5 and TRBJ2-7; D not certain. CDR1 and CDR2 from the germline V gene are SGHKS and YYEKEE (reference sequence). This CDR3 region has 13 residues. V was clipped by 0 bases and J by 2 bases, with 6 bases between them. The CDR3, as DNA: TGTGCCAGCAGCTTGGTCCCCGCCTACGAGCAGTACGTC. It specifies CASSLVPAYEQYV.

This clonotype has only a few counts. The J gene is TRBJ1-4, the V gene TRBV6-1; 10 bases match TRBD1. Germline assignment: CDR1 MNHNS and CDR2 SASEGT. V was pared by 4 bases and J by 8 bases, with 4 bases of the junction left unmatched. The CDR3 loop spans 14 amino acids. The CDR3 loop is CASSGQGAKEKLFF. The CDR3 bases are TGTGCCAGCAGTGGACAGGGGGCAAAAGAAAAACTGTTTTTT.

This clonotype came up a few times. The chain links TRBV7-2 to TRBJ2-1, with TRBD2 as a possible D gene (5 bases). CDR3 length: 14 amino acids. Germline V gives CDR1 SGHTA, CDR2 FQGNSA. Deletions cut 2 bases from V and 4 bases from J, with 9 bases between. CDR3 nucleotide sequence: TGTGCCAGCAGCTTATCGGGGTTTTACAATGAGCAGTTCTTC. As protein: CASSLSGFYNEQFF.

This clonotype showed up many times. This chain connects TRBV20-1 to TRBJ1-4, with D perhaps TRBD1 (5 bases). Trimming removed 1 base from V and 5 bases from J, with 14 bases in between. CDR1 is DFQATT, CDR2 SNEGSKA, per germline (reference sequence). This CDR3 has 15 residues. CDR3: CSARGLGLRNEKLFF. The CDR3, as DNA: TGCAGTGCTAGAGGCCTGGGACTGAGAAATGAAAAACTGTTTTTT.

The J gene is TRBJ2-3, the V gene TRBV30; D is unclear. CDR1 is GTSNPN, CDR2 SVGIG, per germline (reference sequence). This CDR3 contains 16 residues. V lost 5 bases, J lost 1 base, and 19 bases lay in between. CDR3 protein: CAWSLPDLSGTDTQYF. CDR3 DNA: TGTGCCTGGTCTCTTCCGGACCTCTCCGGCACAGATACGCAGTATTTT. Full variable domain (missing parts from reference TRBV30 and TRBJ2-3): SQTIHQWPATLVQPVGSPLSLECTVEGTSNPNLYWYRQAAGRGLQLLFYSVGIGQISSEVPQNLSASRPQDRQFILSSKKLLLSDSGFYLCAWSLPDLSGTDTQYFGPGTRLTVL.

This clonotype has only a few counts. V and J are TRBV10-3 and TRBJ1-1, with D perhaps matching TRBD1 (5 bases). Germline assignment: CDR1 ENHRY and CDR2 SYGVKD. CDR3 size: 14 residues. V was clipped by 6 bases and J by 0 bases, with 11 bases between them. CDR3 sequence (DNA): TGTGCCATCAGGGGACGACCTATGAACACTGAAGCTTTCTTT. It is translated as CAIRGRPMNTEAFF.

This clonotype was counted many times. The chain combines TRBV4-2 with TRBJ2-3; D is ambiguous. Trimming pared 0 bases from V and 6 bases from J, leaving 16 bases between. CDR3 length: 16 amino acids. The V gene's germline CDR1 is LGHNA and CDR2 YNFKEQ. In DNA, the CDR3 is TGTGCCAGCAGCCAAGATTATCCGGTGCCTGGGGATACGCAGTATTTT. Residues: CASSQDYPVPGDTQYF.

This clonotype has a count of ten or more. This chain links TRBV30 with TRBJ1-4; D is ambiguous. The V gene lost 0 bases and the J gene lost 7 bases, with 12 bases spanning the gap. Looked up from germline, CDR1 is GTSNPN and CDR2 is SVGIG (reference sequence). The CDR3 has 14 amino acids. The DNA for the CDR3 is TGTGCCTGGAGTGTGCAGGTCCCCGGTGAAAAACTGTTTTTT. This sequence encodes CAWSVQVPGEKLFF.

This clonotype was observed at least ten times. The CDR3 sequence is CSLGGNEQFF. CDR3 bases: TGCAGCCTAGGGGGCAATGAGCAGTTCTTC. V gene TRBV29-1 combines with J gene TRBJ2-1; tentative D call: TRBD1 (6 bases). CDR3 length: 10 residues. The V gene's germline CDR1 is SQVTM and CDR2 ANQGSEA. V was cut by 8 bases and J by 6 bases, with 8 bases left in between.

Only a few counts were recorded for this clonotype. V gene TRBV11-2 combines with J gene TRBJ2-3; 8 nucleotides align to TRBD2. The junction had 21 bases not matched to a gene; V was cut back by 7 bases and J by 6 bases. This CDR3 has 18 amino acids. The germline gives CDR1 SGHAT, CDR2 FQNNGV. Here the CDR3 DNA reads TGTGCCAGCACCGCGATAGGGGCTAGCGGGTCTCCAGAGGATACGCAGTATTTT. It specifies CASTAIGASGSPEDTQYF.